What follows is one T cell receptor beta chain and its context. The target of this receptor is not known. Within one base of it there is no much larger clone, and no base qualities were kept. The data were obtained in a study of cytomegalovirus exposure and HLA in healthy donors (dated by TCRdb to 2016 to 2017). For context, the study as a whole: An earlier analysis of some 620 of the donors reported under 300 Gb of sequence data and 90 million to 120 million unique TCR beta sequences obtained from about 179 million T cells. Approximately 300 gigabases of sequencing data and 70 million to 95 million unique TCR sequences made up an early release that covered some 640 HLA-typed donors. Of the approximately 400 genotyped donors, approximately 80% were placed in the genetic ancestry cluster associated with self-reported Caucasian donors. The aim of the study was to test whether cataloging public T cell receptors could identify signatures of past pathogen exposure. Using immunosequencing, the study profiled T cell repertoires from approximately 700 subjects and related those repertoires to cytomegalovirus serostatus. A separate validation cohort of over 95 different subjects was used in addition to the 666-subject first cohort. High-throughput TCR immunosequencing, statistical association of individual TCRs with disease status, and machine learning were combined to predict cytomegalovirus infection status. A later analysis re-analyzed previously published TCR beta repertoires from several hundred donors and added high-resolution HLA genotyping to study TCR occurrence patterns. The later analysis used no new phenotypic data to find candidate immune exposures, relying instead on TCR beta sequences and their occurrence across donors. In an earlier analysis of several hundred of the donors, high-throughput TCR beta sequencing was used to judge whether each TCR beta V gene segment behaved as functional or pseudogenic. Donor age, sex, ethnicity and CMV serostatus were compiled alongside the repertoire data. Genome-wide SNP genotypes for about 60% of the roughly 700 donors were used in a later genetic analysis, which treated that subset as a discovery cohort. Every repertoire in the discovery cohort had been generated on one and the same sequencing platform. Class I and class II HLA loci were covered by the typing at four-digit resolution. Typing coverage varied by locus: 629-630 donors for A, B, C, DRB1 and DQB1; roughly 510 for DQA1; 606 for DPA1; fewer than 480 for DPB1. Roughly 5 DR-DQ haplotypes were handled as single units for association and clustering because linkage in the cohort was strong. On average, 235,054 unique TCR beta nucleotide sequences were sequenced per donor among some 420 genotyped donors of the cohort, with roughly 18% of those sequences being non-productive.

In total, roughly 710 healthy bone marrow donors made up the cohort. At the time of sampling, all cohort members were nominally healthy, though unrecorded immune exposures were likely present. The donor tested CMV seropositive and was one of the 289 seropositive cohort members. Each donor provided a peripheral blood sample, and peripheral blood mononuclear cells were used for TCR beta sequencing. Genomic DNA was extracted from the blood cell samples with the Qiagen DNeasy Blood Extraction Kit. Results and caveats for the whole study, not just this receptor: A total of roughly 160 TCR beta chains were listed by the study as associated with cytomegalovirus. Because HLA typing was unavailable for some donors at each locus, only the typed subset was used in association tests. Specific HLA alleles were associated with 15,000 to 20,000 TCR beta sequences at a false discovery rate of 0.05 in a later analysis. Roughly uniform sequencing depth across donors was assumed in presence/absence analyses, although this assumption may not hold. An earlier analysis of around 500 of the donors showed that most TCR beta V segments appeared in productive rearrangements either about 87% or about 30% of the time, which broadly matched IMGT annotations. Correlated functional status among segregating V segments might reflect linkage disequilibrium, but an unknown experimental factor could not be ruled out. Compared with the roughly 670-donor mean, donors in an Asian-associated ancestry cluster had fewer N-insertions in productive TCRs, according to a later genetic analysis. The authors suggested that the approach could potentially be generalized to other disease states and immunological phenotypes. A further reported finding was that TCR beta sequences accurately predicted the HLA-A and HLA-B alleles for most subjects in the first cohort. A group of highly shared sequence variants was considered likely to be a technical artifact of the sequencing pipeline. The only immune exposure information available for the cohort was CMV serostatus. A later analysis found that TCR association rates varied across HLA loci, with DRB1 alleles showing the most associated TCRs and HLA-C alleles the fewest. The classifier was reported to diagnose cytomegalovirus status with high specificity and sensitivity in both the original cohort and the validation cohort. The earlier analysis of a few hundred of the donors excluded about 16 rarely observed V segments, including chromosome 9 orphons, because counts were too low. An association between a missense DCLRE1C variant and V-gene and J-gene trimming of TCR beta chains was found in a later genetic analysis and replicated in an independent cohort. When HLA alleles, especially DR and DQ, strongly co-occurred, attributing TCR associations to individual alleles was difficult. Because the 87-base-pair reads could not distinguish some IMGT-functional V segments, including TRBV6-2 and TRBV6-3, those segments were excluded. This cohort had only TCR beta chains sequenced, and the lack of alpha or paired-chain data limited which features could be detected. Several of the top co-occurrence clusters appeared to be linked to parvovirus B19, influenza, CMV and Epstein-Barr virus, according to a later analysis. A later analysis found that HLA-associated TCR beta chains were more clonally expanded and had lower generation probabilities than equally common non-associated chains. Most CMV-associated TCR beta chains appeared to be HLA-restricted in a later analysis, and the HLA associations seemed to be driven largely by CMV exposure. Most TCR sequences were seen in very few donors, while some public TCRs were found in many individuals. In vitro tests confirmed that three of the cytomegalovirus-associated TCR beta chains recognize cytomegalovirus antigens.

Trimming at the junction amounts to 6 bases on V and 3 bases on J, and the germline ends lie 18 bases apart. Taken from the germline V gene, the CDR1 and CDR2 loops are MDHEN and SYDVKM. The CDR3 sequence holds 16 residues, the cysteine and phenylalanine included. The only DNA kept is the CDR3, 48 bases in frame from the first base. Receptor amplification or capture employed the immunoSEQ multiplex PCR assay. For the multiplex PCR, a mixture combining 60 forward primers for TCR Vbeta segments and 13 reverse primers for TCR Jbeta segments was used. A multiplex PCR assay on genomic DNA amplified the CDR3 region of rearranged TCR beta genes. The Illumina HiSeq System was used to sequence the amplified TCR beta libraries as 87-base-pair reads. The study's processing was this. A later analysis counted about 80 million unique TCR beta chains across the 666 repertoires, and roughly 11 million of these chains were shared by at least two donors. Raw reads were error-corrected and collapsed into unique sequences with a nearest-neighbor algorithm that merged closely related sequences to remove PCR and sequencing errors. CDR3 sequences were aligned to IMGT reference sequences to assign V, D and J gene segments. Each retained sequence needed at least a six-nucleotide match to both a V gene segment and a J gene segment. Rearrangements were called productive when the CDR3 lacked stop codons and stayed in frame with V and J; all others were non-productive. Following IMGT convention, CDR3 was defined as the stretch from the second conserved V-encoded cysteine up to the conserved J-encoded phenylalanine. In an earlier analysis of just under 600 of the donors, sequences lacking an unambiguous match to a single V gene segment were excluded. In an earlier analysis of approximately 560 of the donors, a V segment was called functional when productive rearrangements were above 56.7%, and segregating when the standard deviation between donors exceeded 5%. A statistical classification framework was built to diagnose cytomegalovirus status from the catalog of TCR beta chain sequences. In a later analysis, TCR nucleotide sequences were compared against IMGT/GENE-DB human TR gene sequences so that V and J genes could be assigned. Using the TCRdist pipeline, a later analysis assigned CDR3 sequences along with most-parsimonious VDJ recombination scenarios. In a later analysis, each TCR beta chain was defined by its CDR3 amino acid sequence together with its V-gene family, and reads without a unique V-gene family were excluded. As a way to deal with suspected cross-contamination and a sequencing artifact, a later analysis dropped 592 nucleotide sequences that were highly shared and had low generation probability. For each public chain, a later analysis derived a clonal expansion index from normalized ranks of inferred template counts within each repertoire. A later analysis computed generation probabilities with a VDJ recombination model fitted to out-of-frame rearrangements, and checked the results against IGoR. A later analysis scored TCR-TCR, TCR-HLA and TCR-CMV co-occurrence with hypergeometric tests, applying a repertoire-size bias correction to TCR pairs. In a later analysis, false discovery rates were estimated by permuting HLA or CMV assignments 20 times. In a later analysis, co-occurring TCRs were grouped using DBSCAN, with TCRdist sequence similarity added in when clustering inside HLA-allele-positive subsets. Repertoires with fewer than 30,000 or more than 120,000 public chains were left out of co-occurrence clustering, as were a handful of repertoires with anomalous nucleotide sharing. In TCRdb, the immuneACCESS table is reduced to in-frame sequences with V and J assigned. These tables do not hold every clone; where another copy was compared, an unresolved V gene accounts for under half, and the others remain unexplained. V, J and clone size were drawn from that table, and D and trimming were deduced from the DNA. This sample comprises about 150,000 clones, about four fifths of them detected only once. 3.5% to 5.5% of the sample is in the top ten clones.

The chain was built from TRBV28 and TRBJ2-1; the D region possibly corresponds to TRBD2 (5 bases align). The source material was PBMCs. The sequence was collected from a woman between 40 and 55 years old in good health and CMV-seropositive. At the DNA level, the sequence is TGTGCCAGCAGACAAGACATACGGAGGATCTACAATGAGCAGTTCTTC. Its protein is CASRQDIRRIYNEQFF.